This T cell receptor beta chain was obtained from a study of Ad26.COV2.S vaccination and SARS-CoV-2 variants. Regarding the study as a whole: Placebo recipients had lower spike-specific TCR breadth than vaccine recipients. Reportedly, spike-specific CD8+ and CD4+ T cell responses achieved substantial breadth once vaccination had taken place. Vaccine recipients and placebo recipients showed similar non-spike TCR breadth.

Treatment reported: 15 to 20 received Ad26.COV2.S at low or high dose, single or two shots; about 5 received placebo; per-sample allocation not given. Repertoires come from day 63 after the first vaccine or placebo injection. The ends lost 9 bases at V and 7 bases at J; junction bases unmatched: 3. This CDR3 has 11 amino acids. Germline-derived CDR1 and CDR2 are SNHLY and FYNNEI. Repertoires were generated with immunoSEQ multiplex PCR, while TCRdb's copy carries only in-frame clones and drops some. This sample has roughly 700,000 clones, with around 92% found just once. Comment on this clone: What it binds is unknown.

The TCR originated in a person aged 18 to 65 who received the Ad26.COV2.S COVID-19 vaccine or a placebo. The sample here was peripheral blood, taken in a trial of Ad26.COV2.S vaccine versus placebo. This sequence joins TRBV2 and TRBJ1-2; TRBD1 matches at 9 bases. CDR3 in amino acids: CARGQGGGYTF. The CDR3 bases are TGTGCCAGGGGACAGGGTGGTGGCTACACCTTC.